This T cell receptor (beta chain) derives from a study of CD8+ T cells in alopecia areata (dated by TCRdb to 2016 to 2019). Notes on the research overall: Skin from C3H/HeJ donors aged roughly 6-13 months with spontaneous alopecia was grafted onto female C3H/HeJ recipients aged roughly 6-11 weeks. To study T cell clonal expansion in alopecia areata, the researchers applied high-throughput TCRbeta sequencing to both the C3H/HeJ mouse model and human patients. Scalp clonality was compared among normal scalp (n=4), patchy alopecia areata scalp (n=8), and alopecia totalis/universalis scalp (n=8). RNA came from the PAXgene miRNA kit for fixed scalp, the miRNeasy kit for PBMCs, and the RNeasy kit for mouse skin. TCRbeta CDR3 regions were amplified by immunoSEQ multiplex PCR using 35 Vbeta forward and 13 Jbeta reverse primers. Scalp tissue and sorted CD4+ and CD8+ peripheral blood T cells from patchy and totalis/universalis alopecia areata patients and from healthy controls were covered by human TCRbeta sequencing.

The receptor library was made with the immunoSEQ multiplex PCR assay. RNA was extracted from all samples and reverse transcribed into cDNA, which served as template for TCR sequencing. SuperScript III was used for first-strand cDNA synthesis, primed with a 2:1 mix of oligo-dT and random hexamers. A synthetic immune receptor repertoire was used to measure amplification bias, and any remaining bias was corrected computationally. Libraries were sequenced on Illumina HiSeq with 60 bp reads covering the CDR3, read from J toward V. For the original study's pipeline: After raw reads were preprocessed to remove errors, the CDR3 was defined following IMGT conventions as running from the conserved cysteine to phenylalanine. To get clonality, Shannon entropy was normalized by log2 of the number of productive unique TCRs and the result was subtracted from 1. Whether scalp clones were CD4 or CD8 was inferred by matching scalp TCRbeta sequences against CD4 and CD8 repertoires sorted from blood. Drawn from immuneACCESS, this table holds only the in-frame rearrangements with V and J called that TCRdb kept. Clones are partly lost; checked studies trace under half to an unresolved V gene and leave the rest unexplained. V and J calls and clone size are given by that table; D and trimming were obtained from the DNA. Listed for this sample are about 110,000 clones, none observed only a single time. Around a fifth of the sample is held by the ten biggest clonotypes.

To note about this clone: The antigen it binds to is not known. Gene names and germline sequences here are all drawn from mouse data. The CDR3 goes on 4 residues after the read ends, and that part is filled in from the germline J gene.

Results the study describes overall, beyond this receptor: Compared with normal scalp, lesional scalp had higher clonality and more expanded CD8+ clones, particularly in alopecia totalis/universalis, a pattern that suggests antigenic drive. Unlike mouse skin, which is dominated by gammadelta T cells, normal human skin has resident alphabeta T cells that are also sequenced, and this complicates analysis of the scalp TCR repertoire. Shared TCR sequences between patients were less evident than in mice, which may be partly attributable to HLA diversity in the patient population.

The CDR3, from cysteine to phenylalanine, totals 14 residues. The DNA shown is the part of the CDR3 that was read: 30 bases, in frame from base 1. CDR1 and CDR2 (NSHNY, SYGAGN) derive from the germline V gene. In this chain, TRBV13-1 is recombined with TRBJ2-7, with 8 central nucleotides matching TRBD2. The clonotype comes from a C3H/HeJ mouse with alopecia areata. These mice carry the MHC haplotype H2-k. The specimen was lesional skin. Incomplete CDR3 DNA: TGTGCCAGCAGTGATGAAGGACTGGGATAT. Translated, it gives CASSDEGLGY. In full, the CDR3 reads CASSDEGLGYEQYF.